A single sample is the source of the 19 T cell receptor beta chains below, sequenced in a study of early T cells in non-severe SARS-CoV-2 infection. TCRdb reanalysed the 5' RACE reads using MiXCR and keeps one entry per CDR3 protein. The sample consists of around 81,000 distinct CDR3 sequences, about 14% of them appearing once. Material for sequencing was whole blood. The receptors shown here come from an adult who was a healthcare worker with PCR-confirmed SARS-CoV-2 infection or an uninfected control (not recorded which).

This clonotype was seen only a few times. This sequence joins TRBV28 and TRBJ2-1, with D maybe TRBD2 (6 bases). Germline CDR1 reads MDHEN; CDR2 reads SYDVKM. The V end was cut by 2 bases, the J end by 1 base, with 9 bases between. The CDR3 loop spans 15 amino acids. In nucleotides, the CDR3 is TGTGCCAGCAGTTTAGGCGGGAAGTCCTACAATGAGCAGTTCTTC. Residues: CASSLGGKSYNEQFF.

This clonotype appeared a few times. The V gene is TRBV24-1, the J gene TRBJ2-1, with D maybe TRBD2 (6 bases). V was cut by 2 bases and J by 9 bases, with 16 bases left in between. The CDR3 covers 15 residues. Germline V gene sequence: CDR1 KGHDR, CDR2 SFDVKD. DNA for the CDR3: TGTGCCACCAGTGATTCTACAGGCGTGGGGGGTGAGCAGTTCTTC. The encoded protein is CATSDSTGVGGEQFF.

Of note for this clonotype: One base away lies a much larger clone, so this may be a sequencing read error. The chain joins TRBV12-5 to TRBJ2-2, with D hard to call. This CDR3 is built from 16 residues. Germline CDR1 LGHNT, CDR2 FRNRAP. V lost 6 bases to trimming and J lost 0 bases, with 14 bases between them. The CDR3 region is CASGKLDTANTGELFF. In DNA, the CDR3 is TGTGCTAGTGGCAAGTTAGATACTGCGAACACCGGGGAGCTGTTTTTT.

This clonotype was seen only a few times. The V gene is TRBV18, the J gene TRBJ2-7; possible D gene TRBD1, 5 bases. V lost 0 bases, J lost 4 bases, and 13 bases lay in between. Germline V lookup: CDR1 KGHSH, CDR2 LQKENI. This CDR3 is built from 15 residues. The CDR3 DNA follows: TGTGCCAGCTCACCACCGACAGCCCAGGGATACGAGCAGTACTTC. This codes for CASSPPTAQGYEQYF.

This chain links TRBV6-2 or TRBV6-3 with TRBJ2-2, with 8 positions matching TRBD2. The CDR3 length is 18 residues. Per germline, CDR1 MNHEY and CDR2 SVGEGT. J was trimmed by 2 bases and V by 3 bases; bases with no gene match: 11. CDR3 loop: CASSYLASGPKNTGELFF. The CDR3 DNA reads TGTGCCAGCAGTTATCTGGCTAGCGGGCCAAAAAACACCGGGGAGCTGTTTTTT.

Ten or more counts support this clonotype. The rearrangement uses TRBV2 and TRBJ2-7; D tentatively reads TRBD1 or TRBD2 (5 bases each). Trimming left V 7 bases short and J 6 bases short, with 22 bases between. Germline lookup yields CDR1 SNHLY and CDR2 FYNNEI. The CDR3 runs 15 residues. The CDR3: CASTPPGTAPGEQYF. The CDR3 DNA sequence: TGTGCCAGCACACCCCCAGGGACCGCCCCGGGCGAGCAGTACTTC.

This clonotype occurred a few times. J is TRBJ2-2 and V is TRBV4-3; 8 nucleotides line up with TRBD1. With V trimmed by 5 bases and J by 3 bases, 5 bases remained unmatched. The germline V gene encodes CDR1 LGHNA and CDR2 YSLEER. The CDR3 length is 15 residues. The CDR3 region is CASSFRTGYTGELFF. DNA for the CDR3: TGCGCCAGCAGCTTTCGGACAGGGTACACCGGGGAGCTGTTTTTT.

This clonotype was found many times. The rearrangement uses TRBV20-1 and TRBJ1-2; no reliable D call. The CDR3 consists of 17 residues. Germline lookup yields CDR1 DFQATT and CDR2 SNEGSKA (reference sequence). Between the trimmed V and J ends, which lost 0 bases and 1 base, there was a span of 18 bases. The DNA for the CDR3 is TGCAGTGCTAGAGATGGGAACAGACCGACCGGTAACTATGGCTACACCTTC. As protein: CSARDGNRPTGNYGYTF.

Here the CDR3 DNA reads TGTGCCAGCAGCAAGTTTCCAGGGGGCTCTAACTATGGCTACACCTTC. Residues: CASSKFPGGSNYGYTF. The gene calls are TRBV6-5 and TRBJ1-2; 8 nucleotides line up with TRBD1. This CDR3 contains 16 residues. The germline V gene encodes CDR1 MNHEY and CDR2 SVGAGI. With V trimmed by 6 bases and J by 0 bases, 9 bases remained unmatched.

This chain connects TRBV20-1 to TRBJ1-6; D may be TRBD1 (5 bases). V was trimmed by 0 bases and J by 14 bases, leaving 14 bases between them. Germline V gene data show CDR1 as DFQATT and CDR2 as SNEGSKA (reference sequence). The CDR3 has 13 residues. The CDR3 nucleotides read TGCAGTGCTAGAGATCGACAGCCCCCGGCCCTCCACTTT. As protein: CSARDRQPPALHF.

This chain links TRBV10-3 with TRBJ2-5; a possible D gene is TRBD1 (6 bases). The CDR3 has 14 residues. With 8 bases removed from V and 0 bases from J, the gap between germline ends came to 13 bases. In germline, CDR1 is ENHRY, CDR2 SYGVKD. CDR3 in amino acids: CAISSGDDQETQYF. The CDR3 nucleotides read TGTGCCATCTCTTCAGGGGACGACCAAGAGACCCAGTACTTC.

The chain carries TRBV20-1 and TRBJ2-1, with TRBD2 as a possible D gene (6 bases). Germline V gene lookup returns CDR1 DFQATT and CDR2 SNEGSKA (reference sequence). This CDR3 region has 14 residues. CDR3 DNA: TGCAGCCTCACCCCCGGGGACTTGTACAATGAGCAGTTCTTC. Translating gives CSLTPGDLYNEQFF.

At least ten counts were recorded for this clonotype. This sequence joins TRBV29-1 and TRBJ2-7; D unclear. CDR3 length: 11 residues. Trimming took 2 bases from V and 8 from J, leaving 10 bases between them. Germline assignment: CDR1 SQVTM and CDR2 ANQGSEA. The CDR3 sequence is CSVELLEKQYF. The CDR3, as DNA: TGCAGCGTTGAACTACTGGAGAAGCAGTACTTC.

Only a few counts were recorded for this clonotype. V and J are TRBV7-8 and TRBJ2-5; TRBD1 matches at 8 bases. From germline, CDR1 is SGHVS and CDR2 FQNEAQ. The CDR3 is made up of 15 amino acids. Germline trimming cut 5 bases from V and 2 bases from J; bases unmatched to any gene: 7. CDR3 in DNA: TGTGCCAGCAGCAATCCCGGGACAGGTCAAGAGACCCAGTACTTC. Its translation is CASSNPGTGQETQYF.

This chain connects TRBV5-1 to TRBJ2-3, with D perhaps being TRBD1 or TRBD2 (5 bases each). Germline loops: CDR1 SGHRS, CDR2 YFSETQ. The CDR3 loop spans 14 amino acids. Trimming pared 0 bases from V and 6 bases from J, leaving 11 bases between. The CDR3 loop is CASSLGGTRDTQYF. CDR3 coding DNA: TGCGCCAGCAGCTTGGGGGGGACCCGGGATACGCAGTATTTT. Filled out from reference TRBV5-1 and TRBJ2-3, the complete variable domain reads KAGVTQTPRYLIKTRGQQVTLSCSPISGHRSVSWYQQTPGQGLQFLFEYFSETQRNKGNFPGRFSGRQFSNSRSEMNVSTLELGDSALYLCASSLGGTRDTQYFGPGTRLTVL.

This clonotype was seen more than once but under ten times. The V gene is TRBV19, the J gene TRBJ1-5; D is unclear. Per germline, CDR1 LNHDA and CDR2 SQIVND (reference sequence). V shed 5 bases and J shed 7 bases, with 24 bases lying between them. This CDR3 has 17 residues. CDR3 region: CASSVRRERLSRQPQHF. CDR3 in DNA: TGTGCCAGTAGTGTACGACGCGAGCGCCTCTCTCGGCAGCCCCAGCATTTT.

CDR3 nucleotide sequence: TGTGCCAGCAGCGAGCCCTGGGCAGATACGCAGTATTTT. This gives the protein CASSEPWADTQYF. The chain links TRBV7-2 to TRBJ2-3; D not resolved. The ends were cut back, 5 bases at V and 4 bases at J, with 10 bases in the middle. Looked up from germline, CDR1 is SGHTA and CDR2 is FQGNSA. The length of the CDR3 is 13 residues.

This clonotype has a handful of counts. The rearrangement joins TRBV18 to TRBJ2-7, with no clear D. The CDR3 has 16 residues. Trimming removed 2 bases from V and 5 bases from J, with 19 bases in between. Germline V gene data show CDR1 as KGHSH and CDR2 as LQKENI. The CDR3 reads CASSPWSGPEYNEQYF. The CDR3 DNA reads TGTGCCAGCTCACCATGGTCCGGGCCGGAATACAACGAGCAGTACTTC.

The J gene is TRBJ2-2, the V gene TRBV6-6, with D possibly matching TRBD1 (6 bases). This CDR3 has 19 amino acids. The V and J ends lost 5 bases and 4 bases respectively, with 26 bases between them. CDR1 and CDR2 from the germline V gene are MNHNY and SVGAGI (reference sequence). The CDR3: CASSNGQGIGTRVTGELFF. The CDR3 nucleotides are TGTGCCAGCAGTAATGGGCAGGGTATCGGGACACGTGTCACCGGGGAGCTGTTTTTT.